This T cell receptor beta chain was sequenced during a study of T cell changes during pregnancy in multiple sclerosis. Germline V gives CDR1 LNHNV, CDR2 YYDKDF (reference sequence). The CDR3 is 17 residues long. V lost 4 bases to trimming and J lost 2 bases; unmatched junction nucleotides: 9. Profiled with immunoSEQ multiplex PCR; TCRdb holds only in-frame clones, not every one. The table records 100,000 or so clones, about nine tenths of them present only once. The specimen was peripheral blood, collected in the second trimester of pregnancy. This clonotype was sampled from a female donor with multiple sclerosis, enrolled in a pregnancy study. The chain uses TRBV15 and TRBJ2-3; 10 bases line up with TRBD2. The CDR3 spells CATSKLSSGSNTDTQYF. CDR3 in DNA: TGTGCCACCAGCAAACTATCTAGCGGGAGTAACACAGATACGCAGTATTTT.